The next 3 T cell receptor beta chains were all read from a single sample in a study of blood T cell repertoires in COVID-19. Sequenced by immunoSEQ multiplex PCR; TCRdb stores in-frame clones only, minus some. The sample carries 200,000 to 250,000 clones, approximately 86% recorded once. Sequencing input: peripheral blood. These receptors all stem from a woman in her 70s with active or convalescent COVID-19.

The CDR3 DNA reads TGTGCCAGCAACTACAGGGCCCCCTCAACTAATGAAAAACTGTTTTTT. Translation gives CASNYRAPSTNEKLFF. This rearrangement joins TRBV6-6 to TRBJ1-4; tentatively, D is TRBD1 (6 bases). The germline gives CDR1 MNHNY, CDR2 SVGAGI (reference sequence). The CDR3 length is 16 residues. V lost 7 bases and J 0 bases, leaving 15 bases between the germline ends.

The V gene is TRBV12-3 or TRBV12-4, the J gene TRBJ2-5, with D unclear. This CDR3 has 13 amino acids. V was pared by 2 bases and J by 5 bases, with 9 bases between. DNA for the CDR3: TGTGCCAGCAGTTTAAGTAGGCGGGAGACCCAGTACTTC. Its translation is CASSLSRRETQYF.

This chain uses TRBV10-1 with TRBJ2-1; D possibly corresponds to TRBD2 (5 bases). Germline V gene sequence: CDR1 WNHNN, CDR2 SYGVQD (reference sequence). The V end was cut by 4 bases, the J end by 7 bases, with 20 bases between. This CDR3 spans 16 amino acids. The CDR3 spells CASSVFLGDRRNEQFF. The DNA of the CDR3 is TGCGCCAGCAGTGTCTTCCTCGGGGATCGAAGGAATGAGCAGTTCTTC.